Presented here are 8 T cell receptor beta chains from one specimen sequenced in a study of cytomegalovirus exposure and HLA in healthy donors. Method: immunoSEQ multiplex PCR; TCRdb's copy keeps in-frame clones and lacks some. Counted here are 150,000 to 200,000 clones, 86% occurring once; the ten biggest clones make up 2% to 2.5%. Sequenced input: PBMCs. The source of these receptors is a woman aged 18-29 years in good health and CMV-seronegative.

The rearrangement joins TRBV4-3 to TRBJ2-7; D unclear. The V gene lost 0 bases and the J gene lost 6 bases, with 9 bases spanning the gap. Germline V gene lookup returns CDR1 LGHNA and CDR2 YSLEER. This CDR3 comprises 13 residues. The CDR3 here is CASSQDRVAEQYF. In DNA, the CDR3 is TGCGCCAGCAGCCAAGATCGGGTGGCCGAGCAGTACTTC.

This rearrangement joins TRBV4-3 to TRBJ2-7; 8 bases are shared with TRBD1. The CDR3 has 16 residues. In germline, CDR1 is LGHNA, CDR2 YSLEER. Losses at the gene ends were 0 bases for V and 4 bases for J; bases not matched to a gene: 8. The CDR3 nucleotides read TGCGCCAGCAGCCAAGATCCTGGACAGGGAATGTACGAGCAGTACTTC. Translated: CASSQDPGQGMYEQYF.

This CDR3 is CASSQQQLPSYF. CDR3 DNA: TGTGCCAGCAGCCAACAACAGCTTCCCTCTTACTTC. The gene calls are TRBV14 and TRBJ2-5; D is unresolved. V was trimmed by 2 bases and J by 14 bases, leaving 15 bases between them. The length of the CDR3 is 12 residues. Per germline, CDR1 SGHDN and CDR2 FVKESK. Combining the CDR3 with reference TRBV14 and TRBJ2-5 gives the whole variable domain EAGVTQFPSHSVIEKGQTVTLRCDPISGHDNLYWYRRVMGKEIKFLLHFVKESKQDESGMPNNRFLAERTGGTYSTLKVQPAELEDSGVYFCASSQQQLPSYFGPGTRLLVL.

The chain joins TRBV14 to TRBJ1-1; D not resolved. CDR1 and CDR2 from the germline V gene are SGHDN and FVKESK. The CDR3 contains 13 residues. V lost 4 bases, J lost 0 bases, and 6 bases lay in between. The DNA for the CDR3 is TGTGCCAGCAGCCTGAGCATGAACACTGAAGCTTTCTTT. Translating it yields CASSLSMNTEAFF.

This chain joins TRBV6-1 and TRBJ2-7; 9 bases align to TRBD1. V lost 3 bases, J lost 4 bases, and 13 bases stayed unmatched. The CDR3 is 17 amino acids. Per the germline V gene, CDR1 is MNHNS and CDR2 is SASEGT. The CDR3 region is CASSEPTLQGARYEQYF. The CDR3 region has the DNA TGTGCCAGCAGTGAGCCGACCCTACAGGGGGCGCGGTACGAGCAGTACTTC.

The rearrangement joins TRBV4-1 to TRBJ1-4; a possible D gene is TRBD1 (6 bases). CDR3 size: 18 residues. The ends were cut back, 4 bases at V and 7 bases at J, with 25 bases in the middle. The germline V gene has CDR1 MGHRA and CDR2 YSYEKL. DNA of the CDR3: TGCGCCAGCAGCCCGAACGGGAGGGGGGCGCATTATGGTGAAAAACTGTTTTTT. Translation: CASSPNGRGAHYGEKLFF.

The V call is TRBV7-6, the J call TRBJ1-2; 7 bases line up with TRBD1. After removal of 6 bases from V and 7 bases from J, the junction contained 8 bases not matched to a gene. CDR1 and CDR2 (germline): SGHVS, FNYEAQ. This CDR3 has 13 amino acids. CDR3 sequence reads: CASSLDRSRGYTF. The CDR3 DNA reads as TGTGCCAGCAGTCTGGACAGGTCGCGTGGCTACACCTTC.

CDR3 region: CASSTLGGSGQYF. The CDR3 region has the DNA TGTGCCAGCAGCACCCTAGGGGGCAGCGGGCAGTACTTC. The chain joins TRBV28 to TRBJ2-7; 7 bases are a match to TRBD1. V lost 6 bases and J lost 9; bases outside the gene matches: 11. The CDR3 sequence is 13 residues long. Germline V lookup: CDR1 MDHEN, CDR2 SYDVKM. Full variable domain (outside the CDR3, taken from reference TRBV28 and TRBJ2-7): DVKVTQSSRYLVKRTGEKVFLECVQDMDHENMFWYRQDPGLGLRLIYFSYDVKMKEKGDIPEGYSVSREKKERFSLILESASTNQTSMYLCASSTLGGSGQYFGPGTRLTVT.